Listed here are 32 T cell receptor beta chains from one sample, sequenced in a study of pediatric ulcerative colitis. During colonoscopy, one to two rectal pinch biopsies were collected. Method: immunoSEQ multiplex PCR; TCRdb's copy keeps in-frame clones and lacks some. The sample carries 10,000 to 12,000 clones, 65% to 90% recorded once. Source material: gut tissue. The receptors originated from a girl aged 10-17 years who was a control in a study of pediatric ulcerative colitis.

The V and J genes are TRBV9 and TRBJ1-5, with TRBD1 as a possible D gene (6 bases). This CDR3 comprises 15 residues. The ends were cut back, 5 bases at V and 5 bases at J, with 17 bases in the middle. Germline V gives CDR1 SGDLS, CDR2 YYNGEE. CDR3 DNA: TGTGCCAGCAGTGAAGGGGGAGGGAGGGATCAGCCCCAGCATTTT. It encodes CASSEGGGRDQPQHF.

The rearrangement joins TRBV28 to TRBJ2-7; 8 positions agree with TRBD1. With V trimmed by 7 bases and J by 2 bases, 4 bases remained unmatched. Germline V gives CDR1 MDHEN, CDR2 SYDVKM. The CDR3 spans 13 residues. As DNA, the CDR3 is TGTGCCAGCAAGGTCAGGGGGCCCTACGAGCAGTACTTC. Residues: CASKVRGPYEQYF. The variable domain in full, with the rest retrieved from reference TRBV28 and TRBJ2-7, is DVKVTQSSRYLVKRTGEKVFLECVQDMDHENMFWYRQDPGLGLRLIYFSYDVKMKEKGDIPEGYSVSREKKERFSLILESASTNQTSMYLCASKVRGPYEQYFGPGTRLTVT.

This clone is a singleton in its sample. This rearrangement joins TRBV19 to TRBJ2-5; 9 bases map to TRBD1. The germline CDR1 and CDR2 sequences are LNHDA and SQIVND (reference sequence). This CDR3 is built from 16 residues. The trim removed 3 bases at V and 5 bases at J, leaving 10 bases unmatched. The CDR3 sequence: CASSITRTGEFETQYF. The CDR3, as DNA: TGTGCCAGTAGTATCACCCGGACAGGGGAATTCGAGACCCAGTACTTC.

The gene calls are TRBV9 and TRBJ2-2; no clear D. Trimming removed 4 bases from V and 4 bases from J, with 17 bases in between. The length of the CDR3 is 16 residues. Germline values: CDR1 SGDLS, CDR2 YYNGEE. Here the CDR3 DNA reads TGTGCCAGCAGCTCTATGAACAGAGGACCCACCGGGGAGCTGTTTTTT. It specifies CASSSMNRGPTGELFF.

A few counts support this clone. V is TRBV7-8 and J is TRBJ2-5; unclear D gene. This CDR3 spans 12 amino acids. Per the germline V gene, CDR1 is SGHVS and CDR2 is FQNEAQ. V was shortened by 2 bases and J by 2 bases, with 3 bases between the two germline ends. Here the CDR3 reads CASSLTQETQYF. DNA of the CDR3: TGTGCCAGCAGCTTAACACAAGAGACCCAGTACTTC. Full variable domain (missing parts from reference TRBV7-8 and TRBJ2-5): GAGVSQSPRYKVAKRGQDVALRCDPISGHVSLFWYQQALGQGPEFLTYFQNEAQLDKSGLPSDRFFAERPEGSVSTLKIQRTQQEDSAVYLCASSLTQETQYFGPGTRLLVL.

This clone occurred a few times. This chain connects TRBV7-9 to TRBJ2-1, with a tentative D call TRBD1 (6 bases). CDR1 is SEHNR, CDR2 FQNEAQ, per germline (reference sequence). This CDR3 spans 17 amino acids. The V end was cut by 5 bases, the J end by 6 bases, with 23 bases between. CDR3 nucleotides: TGTGCCAGCAGCCGAACGCGATTGGACAGTCGATCCAATGAGCAGTTCTTC. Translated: CASSRTRLDSRSNEQFF.

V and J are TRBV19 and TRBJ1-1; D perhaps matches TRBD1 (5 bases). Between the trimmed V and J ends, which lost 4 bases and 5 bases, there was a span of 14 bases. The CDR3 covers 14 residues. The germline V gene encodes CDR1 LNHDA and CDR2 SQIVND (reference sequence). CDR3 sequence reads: CASSTRGMGTEAFF. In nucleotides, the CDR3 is TGTGCCAGTAGTACGCGGGGGATGGGGACTGAAGCTTTCTTT.

Here the CDR3 DNA reads TGTGCCAGCAGTTTATCCGACAGGGCCAAAAACATTCAGTACTTC. This codes for CASSLSDRAKNIQYF. The chain is built from TRBV6-6 and TRBJ2-4; TRBD1 might be the D (6 bases). Germline V gives CDR1 MNHNY, CDR2 SVGAGI (reference sequence). The CDR3 length is 15 residues. V was clipped by 4 bases and J by 1 base, with 11 bases between them.

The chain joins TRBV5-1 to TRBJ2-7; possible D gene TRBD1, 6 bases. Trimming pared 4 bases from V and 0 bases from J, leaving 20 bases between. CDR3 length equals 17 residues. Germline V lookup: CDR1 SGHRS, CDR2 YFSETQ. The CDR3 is CASSPAPTGFGSYEQYF. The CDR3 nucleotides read TGCGCCAGCAGCCCAGCCCCCACAGGGTTTGGCTCCTACGAGCAGTACTTC.

For the CDR3, the DNA is TGTGCCAGCTCATCATCTCAAGGGGCAGGGGACACTGAAGCTTTCTTT. Translated: CASSSSQGAGDTEAFF. V gene TRBV18 combines with J gene TRBJ1-1; D is perhaps TRBD1 (6 bases). Trimming removed 5 bases from V and 3 bases from J, with 19 bases in between. CDR1 is KGHSH and CDR2 is LQKENI in the germline V gene. The CDR3 consists of 16 residues.

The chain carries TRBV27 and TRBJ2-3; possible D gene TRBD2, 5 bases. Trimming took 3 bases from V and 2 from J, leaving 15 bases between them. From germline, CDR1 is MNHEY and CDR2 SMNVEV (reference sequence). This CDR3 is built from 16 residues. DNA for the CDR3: TGTGCCAGCAGTTTGCAGCCTAGCAGATACACAGATACGCAGTATTTT. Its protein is CASSLQPSRYTDTQYF.

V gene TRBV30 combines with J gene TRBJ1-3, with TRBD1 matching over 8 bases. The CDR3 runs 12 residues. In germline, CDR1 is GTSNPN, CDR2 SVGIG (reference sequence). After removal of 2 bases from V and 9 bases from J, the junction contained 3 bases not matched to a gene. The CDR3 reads CAWSNRGITIYF. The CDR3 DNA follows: TGTGCCTGGAGTAACAGGGGGATCACCATATATTTT.

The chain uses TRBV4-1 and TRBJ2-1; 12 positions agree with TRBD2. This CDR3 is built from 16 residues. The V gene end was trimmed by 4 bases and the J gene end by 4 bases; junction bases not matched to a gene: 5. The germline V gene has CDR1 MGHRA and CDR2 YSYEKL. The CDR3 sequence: CASSPLAGGVYNEQFF. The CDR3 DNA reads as TGCGCCAGCAGCCCTCTAGCGGGAGGGGTGTACAATGAGCAGTTCTTC.

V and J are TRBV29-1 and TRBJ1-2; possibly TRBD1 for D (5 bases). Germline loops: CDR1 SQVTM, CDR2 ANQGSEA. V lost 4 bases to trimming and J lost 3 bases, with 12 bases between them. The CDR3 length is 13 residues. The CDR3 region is CSVGQISDYGYTF. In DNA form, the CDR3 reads TGCAGCGTTGGACAGATTTCTGACTATGGCTACACCTTC.

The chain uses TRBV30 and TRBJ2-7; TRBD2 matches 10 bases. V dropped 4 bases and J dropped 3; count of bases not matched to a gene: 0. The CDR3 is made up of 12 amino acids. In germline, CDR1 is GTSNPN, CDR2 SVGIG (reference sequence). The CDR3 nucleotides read TGTGCCTGGACTAGCGGGAGCTACGAGCAGTACTTC. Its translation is CAWTSGSYEQYF.

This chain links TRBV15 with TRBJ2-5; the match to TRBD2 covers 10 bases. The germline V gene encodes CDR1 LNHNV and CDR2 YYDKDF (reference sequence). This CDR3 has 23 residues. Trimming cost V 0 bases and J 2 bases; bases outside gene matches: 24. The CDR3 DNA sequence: TGTGCCACCAGCAGAGAGATTCCCAGTCAGGGGGCTAGCGGGAGCTGGGGTCAAGAGACCCAGTACTTC. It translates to CATSREIPSQGASGSWGQETQYF.

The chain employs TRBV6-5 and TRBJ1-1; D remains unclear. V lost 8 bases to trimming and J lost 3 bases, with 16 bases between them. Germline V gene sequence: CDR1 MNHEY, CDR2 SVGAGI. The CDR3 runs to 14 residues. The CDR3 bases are TGTGCCAGCGCCAGTGACTCAGCGGACACTGAAGCTTTCTTT. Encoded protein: CASASDSADTEAFF.

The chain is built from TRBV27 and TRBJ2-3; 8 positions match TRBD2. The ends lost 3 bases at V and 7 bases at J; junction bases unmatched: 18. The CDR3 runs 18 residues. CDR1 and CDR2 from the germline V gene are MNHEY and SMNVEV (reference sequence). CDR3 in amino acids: CASSLLLEGGRIPHTQYF. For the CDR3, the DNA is TGTGCCAGCAGTTTGCTTCTGGAGGGCGGGAGGATCCCCCATACGCAGTATTTT.

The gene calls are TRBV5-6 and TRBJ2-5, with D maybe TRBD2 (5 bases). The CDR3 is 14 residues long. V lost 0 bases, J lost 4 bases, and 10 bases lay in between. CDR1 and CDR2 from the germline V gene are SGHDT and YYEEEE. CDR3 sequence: CASSLVEVSETQYF. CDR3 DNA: TGTGCCAGCAGCTTGGTGGAGGTTTCAGAGACCCAGTACTTC.

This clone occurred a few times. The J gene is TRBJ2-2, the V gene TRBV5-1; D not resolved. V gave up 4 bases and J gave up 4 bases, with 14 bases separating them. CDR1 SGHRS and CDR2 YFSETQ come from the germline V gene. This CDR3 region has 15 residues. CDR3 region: CASSPRSAGTGELFF. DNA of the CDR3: TGCGCCAGCAGCCCTAGGTCCGCAGGCACCGGGGAGCTGTTTTTT.

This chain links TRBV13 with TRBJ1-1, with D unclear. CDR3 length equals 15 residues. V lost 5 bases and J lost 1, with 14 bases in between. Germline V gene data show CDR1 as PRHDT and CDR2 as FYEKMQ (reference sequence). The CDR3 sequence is CASSLVESGNTEAFF. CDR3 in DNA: TGTGCCAGCAGCCTAGTCGAGAGTGGGAACACTGAAGCTTTCTTT.

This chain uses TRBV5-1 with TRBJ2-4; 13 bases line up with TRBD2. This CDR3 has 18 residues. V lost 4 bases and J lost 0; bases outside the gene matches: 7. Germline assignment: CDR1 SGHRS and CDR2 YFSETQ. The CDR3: CASSPGTSGVIAKNIQYF. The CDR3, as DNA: TGCGCCAGCAGCCCAGGGACTAGCGGGGTGATAGCCAAAAACATTCAGTACTTC.

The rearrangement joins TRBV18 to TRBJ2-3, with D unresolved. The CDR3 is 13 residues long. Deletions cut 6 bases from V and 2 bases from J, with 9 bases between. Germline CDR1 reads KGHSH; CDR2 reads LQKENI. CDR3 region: CASSPGPTDTQYF. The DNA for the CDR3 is TGTGCCAGCTCCCCAGGACCCACAGATACGCAGTATTTT.

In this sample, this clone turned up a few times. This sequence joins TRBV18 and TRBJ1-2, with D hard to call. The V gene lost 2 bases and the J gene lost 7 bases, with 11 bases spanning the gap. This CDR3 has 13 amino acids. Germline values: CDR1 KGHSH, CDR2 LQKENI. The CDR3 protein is CASSPGDLGGYTF. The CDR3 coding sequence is TGTGCCAGCTCACCAGGAGACCTGGGTGGCTACACCTTC.

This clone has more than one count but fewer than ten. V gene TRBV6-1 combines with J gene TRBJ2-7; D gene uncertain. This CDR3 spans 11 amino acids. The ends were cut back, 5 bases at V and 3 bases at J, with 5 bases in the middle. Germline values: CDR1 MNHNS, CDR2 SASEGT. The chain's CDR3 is CASSLRYEQYF. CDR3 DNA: TGTGCCAGCAGTTTGCGCTACGAGCAGTACTTC.

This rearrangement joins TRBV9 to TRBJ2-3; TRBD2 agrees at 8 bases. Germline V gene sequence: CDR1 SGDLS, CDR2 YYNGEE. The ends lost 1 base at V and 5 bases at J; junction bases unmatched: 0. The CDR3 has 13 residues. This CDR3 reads CASSVTSGDTQYF. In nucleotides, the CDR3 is TGTGCCAGCAGCGTAACTAGCGGAGATACGCAGTATTTT.

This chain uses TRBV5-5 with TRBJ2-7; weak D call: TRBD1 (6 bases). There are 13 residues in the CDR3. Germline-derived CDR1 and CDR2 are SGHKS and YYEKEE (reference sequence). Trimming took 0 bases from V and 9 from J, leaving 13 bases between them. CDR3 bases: TGTGCCAGCAGCTTGGGGGGGCCGGCTGGGCAGTACTTC. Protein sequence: CASSLGGPAGQYF.

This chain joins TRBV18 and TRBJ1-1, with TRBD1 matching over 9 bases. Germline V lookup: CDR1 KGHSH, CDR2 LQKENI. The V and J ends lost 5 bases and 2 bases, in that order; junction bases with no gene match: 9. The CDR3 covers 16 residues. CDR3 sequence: CASSTGTGIANTEAFF. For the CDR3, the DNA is TGTGCCAGCTCAACCGGGACAGGGATCGCCAACACTGAAGCTTTCTTT.

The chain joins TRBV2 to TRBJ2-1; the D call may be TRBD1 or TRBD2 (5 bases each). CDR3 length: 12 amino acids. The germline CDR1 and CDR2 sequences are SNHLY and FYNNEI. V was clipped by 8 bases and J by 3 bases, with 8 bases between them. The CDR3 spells CASRGDYNEQFF. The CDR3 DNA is TGTGCCAGCCGAGGGGACTACAATGAGCAGTTCTTC.

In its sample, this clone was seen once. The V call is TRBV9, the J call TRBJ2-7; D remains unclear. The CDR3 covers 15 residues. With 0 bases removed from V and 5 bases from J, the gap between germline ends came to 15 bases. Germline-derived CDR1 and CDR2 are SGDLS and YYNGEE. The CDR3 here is CASSVGPLAVNEQYF. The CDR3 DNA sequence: TGTGCCAGCAGCGTAGGCCCCTTGGCAGTCAACGAGCAGTACTTC.

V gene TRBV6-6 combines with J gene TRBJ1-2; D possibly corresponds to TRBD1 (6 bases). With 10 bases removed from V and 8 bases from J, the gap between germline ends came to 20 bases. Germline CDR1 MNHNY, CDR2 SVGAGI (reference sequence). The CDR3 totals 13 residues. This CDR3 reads CATLELQGRGYTF. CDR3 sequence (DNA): TGTGCCACCCTGGAGTTACAGGGCCGAGGCTACACCTTC.

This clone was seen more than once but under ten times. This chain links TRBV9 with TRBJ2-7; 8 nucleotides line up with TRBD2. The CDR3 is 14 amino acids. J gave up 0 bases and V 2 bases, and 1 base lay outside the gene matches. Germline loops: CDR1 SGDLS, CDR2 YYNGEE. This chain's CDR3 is CASSVTSGSYEQYF. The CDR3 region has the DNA TGTGCCAGCAGCGTTACTAGCGGCTCCTACGAGCAGTACTTC. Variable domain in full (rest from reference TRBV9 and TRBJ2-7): DSGVTQTPKHLITATGQRVTLRCSPRSGDLSVYWYQQSLDQGLQFLIQYYNGEERAKGNILERFSAQQFPDLHSELNLSSLELGDSALYFCASSVTSGSYEQYFGPGTRLTVT.